These 8 T cell receptor beta chains originate from one sample sequenced in a study of control samples from healthy donors and cancer patients. Profiling relied on immunoSEQ multiplex PCR, and the TCRdb table lists in-frame clones only, not all of them. Of around 120,000 clones in the sample, just over 90% are singletons; the top ten hold 1.5% to 2%. The sample consisted of PBMCs. The source of these receptors is a man aged 50-60 years with head and neck cancer.

This chain links TRBV9 with TRBJ2-7; the D gene is possibly TRBD2 (5 bases). The germline V gene encodes CDR1 SGDLS and CDR2 YYNGEE. CDR3 size: 15 residues. The V and J ends lost 2 bases and 2 bases respectively, with 14 bases between them. CDR3 DNA sequence: TGTGCCAGCAGCGTCGACCCGGGGTTCCCCTACGAGCAGTACTTC. It codes for CASSVDPGFPYEQYF. Looking up the rest from reference TRBV9 and TRBJ2-7 gives the full variable domain: DSGVTQTPKHLITATGQRVTLRCSPRSGDLSVYWYQQSLDQGLQFLIQYYNGEERAKGNILERFSAQQFPDLHSELNLSSLELGDSALYFCASSVDPGFPYEQYFGPGTRLTVT.

The chain joins TRBV6-6 to TRBJ1-5; a possible D gene is TRBD1 (6 bases). Germline CDR1 is MNHNY and CDR2 is SVGAGI (reference sequence). The CDR3 is made up of 13 amino acids. Between the trimmed V and J ends, which lost 4 bases and 5 bases, there was a span of 9 bases. The CDR3 nucleotides read TGTGCCAGCAGTTTACAGGGTTATCAGCCCCAGCATTTT. Its protein product is CASSLQGYQPQHF.

V usage is TRBV5-4 and J usage is TRBJ2-1; D possibly corresponds to TRBD2 (6 bases). In germline, CDR1 is SGHNT, CDR2 YYREEE (reference sequence). V gave up 0 bases and J gave up 2 bases, with 9 bases separating them. The CDR3 consists of 15 residues. Written as DNA, the CDR3 is TGTGCCAGCAGCTTGGGACAGCGGGCCTACAATGAGCAGTTCTTC. As protein: CASSLGQRAYNEQFF.

V is TRBV12-3 or TRBV12-4 and J is TRBJ1-1; D may be TRBD1 (6 bases). This CDR3 region has 13 residues. V gave up 3 bases and J gave up 3 bases, with 8 bases separating them. As DNA, the CDR3 is TGTGCCAGCAGTTTGAGGGGGGACACTGAAGCTTTCTTT. This translates into CASSLRGDTEAFF.

The rearrangement links TRBV7-6 to TRBJ2-5; TRBD2 matches 7 bases. The CDR3 length is 15 residues. V lost 5 bases, J lost 5 bases, and 11 bases stayed unmatched. Germline V gene lookup returns CDR1 SGHVS and CDR2 FNYEAQ. CDR3: CASSRGEVEGETQYF. CDR3 nucleotides: TGTGCCAGCAGCCGGGGGGAGGTCGAGGGGGAGACCCAGTACTTC.

The chain is built from TRBV5-8 and TRBJ2-7; the match to TRBD2 covers 13 bases. Looked up from germline, CDR1 is SGHTS and CDR2 is YDEGEE. V was clipped by 5 bases and J by 1 base; unmatched bases: 3. The CDR3 has 15 residues. The CDR3 spells CASRPGLAGSYEQYF. In nucleotides, the CDR3 is TGTGCCAGCAGACCGGGACTAGCGGGGTCCTACGAGCAGTACTTC.

The chain has TRBV4-1 and TRBJ2-7; the D is unclear. V lost 0 bases, J lost 4 bases, and 13 bases lay in between. The V gene's germline CDR1 is MGHRA and CDR2 YSYEKL. The CDR3 loop spans 15 amino acids. The CDR3 loop is CASSQEPLLGYEQYF. CDR3 coding DNA: TGCGCCAGCAGCCAAGAACCGCTCCTCGGGTACGAGCAGTACTTC.

The chain carries TRBV28 and TRBJ1-2, with D perhaps TRBD1 (5 bases). Trimming took 7 bases from V and 8 from J, leaving 11 bases between them. Per the germline V gene, CDR1 is MDHEN and CDR2 is SYDVKM. This CDR3 has 11 residues. The CDR3 protein is CASTDTAGYTF. CDR3 bases: TGTGCCAGCACGGACACGGCGGGCTACACCTTC.